This entry lists 20 T cell receptor beta chains sequenced from one sample in a study of CD8 T cells in Susac syndrome. Random hexamers were used to reverse transcribe an amount of roughly 0.5 to 1 ug RNA. TCRdb called the immunoSEQ multiplex PCR reads again in MiXCR, with one record for every CDR3 protein. This table holds 130,000 or so distinct CDR3 sequences, roughly 76% found once. The sequenced material came from CD8+ T cells from PBMCs. These receptors were taken from a human donor with multiple sclerosis.

This chain joins TRBV19 and TRBJ2-5, with 9 bases lining up with TRBD1. The CDR3 has 17 residues. V was pared by 4 bases and J by 2 bases, with 11 bases of the junction left unmatched. Germline CDR1 and CDR2: LNHDA and SQIVND (reference sequence). The CDR3 nucleotides read TGTGCCAGTAGTACCATCCACAGGGGGCTCCTTCAAGAGACCCAGTACTTC. Encoded protein: CASSTIHRGLLQETQYF.

This clonotype showed up just once. Mismatch with germline at one junction end may stem from a read error. CDR3 nucleotide sequence: TGTGCCAGCAGCTGGGTGGGTCCAGATAGGGTCTTC. Amino acid sequence: CASSWVGPDRVF. The chain couples TRBV13 to TRBJ2-1; the D is unclear. The CDR3 has 12 amino acids. From germline, CDR1 is PRHDT and CDR2 FYEKMQ (reference sequence).

The chain employs TRBV2 and TRBJ2-3; D ambiguous. Trimming took 4 bases from V and 2 from J, leaving 13 bases between them. This CDR3 has 15 residues. The V gene's germline CDR1 is SNHLY and CDR2 FYNNEI. The CDR3 nucleotides read TGTGCCAGCAGTGTTTGGCTGAGAACCACAGATACGCAGTATTTT. Protein product: CASSVWLRTTDTQYF.

The V call is TRBV7-9, the J call TRBJ2-1; unclear D gene. V lost 0 bases to trimming and J lost 2 bases, with 14 bases between them. CDR3 size: 17 residues. Germline assignment: CDR1 SEHNR and CDR2 FQNEAQ (reference sequence). The CDR3 protein is CASSLALSLTPYNEQFF. CDR3 bases: TGTGCCAGCAGCTTAGCGCTCAGTCTAACCCCCTACAATGAGCAGTTCTTC.

The chain couples TRBV27 to TRBJ2-2; TRBD2 agrees at 8 bases. The V gene end was trimmed by 2 bases and the J gene end by 7 bases; junction bases not matched to a gene: 6. The CDR3 consists of 15 residues. CDR1 MNHEY and CDR2 SMNVEV come from the germline V gene (reference sequence). CDR3 sequence: CASSLVTGGDGELFF. The CDR3 DNA reads TGTGCCAGCAGTTTAGTAACGGGGGGGGACGGGGAGCTGTTTTTT.

The CDR3 DNA is TGTGCCAGCAGTGAATCCGGGACAGGGGCTAATGGCTACACCTTC. It codes for CASSESGTGANGYTF. The chain joins TRBV6-1 to TRBJ1-2; the match to TRBD1 covers 10 bases. J lost 6 bases, V lost 2 bases, and 6 bases had no gene match. Per germline, CDR1 MNHNS and CDR2 SASEGT. The CDR3 is made up of 15 amino acids.

This rearrangement joins TRBV7-9 to TRBJ2-7; D unclear. Germline V gives CDR1 SEHNR, CDR2 FQNEAQ (reference sequence). The V end lost 4 bases, the J end lost 2 bases, and 9 bases lay between the germline ends. The length of the CDR3 is 13 residues. CDR3 nucleotides: TGTGCCAGCAGCTCCGATTGGGCCTACGAGCAGTACTTC. Protein sequence: CASSSDWAYEQYF.

The V and J genes are TRBV19 and TRBJ1-1; maybe TRBD1 (5 bases). V was shortened by 9 bases and J by 1 base, with 15 bases between the two germline ends. The CDR3 consists of 14 residues. The germline V gene encodes CDR1 LNHDA and CDR2 SQIVND (reference sequence). CDR3 sequence (DNA): TGTGCCAGCCGAAGTGGCAGGGAGAACACTGAAGCTTTCTTT. Its translation is CASRSGRENTEAFF.

This CDR3 reads CASSFPHGRDNYEQYF. The CDR3 region has the DNA TGTGCCAGCAGTTTTCCCCACGGCAGGGACAACTACGAGCAGTACTTC. This chain connects TRBV5-4 to TRBJ2-7, with D possibly TRBD1 on 6 matching bases. Germline assignment: CDR1 SGHNT and CDR2 YYREEE (reference sequence). Trimming stripped 5 bases from V and 3 bases from J, with 21 bases between. The CDR3 totals 16 residues. Filled out from reference TRBV5-4 and TRBJ2-7, the complete variable domain reads ETGVTQSPTHLIKTRGQQVTLRCSSQSGHNTVSWYQQALGQGPQFIFQYYREEENGRGNFPPRFSGLQFPNYSSELNVNALELDDSALYLCASSFPHGRDNYEQYFGPGTRLTVT.

This clonotype was detected once. This rearrangement joins TRBV7-9 to TRBJ2-7; tentatively, D is TRBD2 (6 bases). The CDR3 is made up of 15 amino acids. The ends were cut back, 1 base at V and 3 bases at J, with 13 bases in the middle. Germline V gene lookup returns CDR1 SEHNR and CDR2 FQNEAQ (reference sequence). The CDR3 coding sequence is TGTGCCAGCAGCTTAGGGGGACTTCATTTCTACGAGCAGTACGTC. Protein: CASSLGGLHFYEQYV.

The chain couples TRBV27 to TRBJ2-7; D remains unclear. This CDR3 spans 13 amino acids. The V end lost 4 bases, the J end lost 2 bases, and 9 bases lay between the germline ends. Germline lookup yields CDR1 MNHEY and CDR2 SMNVEV (reference sequence). The CDR3 region is CASSYGFAYEQYF. The CDR3 nucleotides read TGTGCCAGCAGTTACGGTTTCGCCTACGAGCAGTACTTC.

CDR3 sequence: CASRGKGNLLQETQYF. The CDR3 DNA reads TGTGCCAGCAGGGGAAAGGGGAACTTGCTACAAGAGACCCAGTACTTC. The V and J genes are TRBV2 and TRBJ2-5; tentatively, D is TRBD1 (5 bases). Germline V gives CDR1 SNHLY, CDR2 FYNNEI. V gave up 6 bases and J gave up 2 bases, with 19 bases separating them. The CDR3 sequence is 16 residues long.

The CDR3, as DNA: TGTGCCAGCAGCCCGTGGACTAGTAGCGGGGGTGAGCAGTTCTTC. Protein: CASSPWTSSGGEQFF. V usage is TRBV7-8 and J usage is TRBJ2-1; 9 bases align to TRBD2. This CDR3 has 15 amino acids. CDR1 is SGHVS and CDR2 is FQNEAQ in the germline V gene. Trimming cost V 5 bases and J 9 bases; bases outside gene matches: 11.

The chain carries TRBV7-9 and TRBJ2-7; D not certain. V was pared by 6 bases and J by 2 bases, with 11 bases between. The CDR3 spans 13 residues. CDR1 and CDR2 (germline): SEHNR, FQNEAQ (reference sequence). The chain's CDR3 is CASSLGETYEQYV. The CDR3, as DNA: TGTGCCAGCAGTCTAGGTGAAACCTACGAGCAGTACGTC.

This chain connects TRBV9 to TRBJ2-3; no reliable D call. V lost 3 bases to trimming and J lost 1 base, with 3 bases between them. The CDR3 is made up of 12 amino acids. The germline CDR1 and CDR2 sequences are SGDLS and YYNGEE. Written as DNA, the CDR3 is TGTGCCAGCAGCGACCGCACAGATACGCAGTATTTT. It yields the protein CASSDRTDTQYF.

J is TRBJ2-1 and V is TRBV11-2; TRBD2 matches 8 bases. The trim removed 4 bases at V and 4 bases at J, leaving 6 bases unmatched. The CDR3 consists of 15 residues. Germline V gene data show CDR1 as SGHAT and CDR2 as FQNNGV. The chain's CDR3 is CASSSRGGPYNEQFF. The CDR3 DNA sequence: TGTGCCAGCAGCTCCCGGGGGGGGCCTTACAATGAGCAGTTCTTC.

This chain joins TRBV4-1 and TRBJ1-2, with 8 bases matching TRBD1. Germline trimming cut 3 bases from V and 5 bases from J; bases unmatched to any gene: 11. Germline CDR1 MGHRA, CDR2 YSYEKL. The CDR3 contains 16 residues. In nucleotides, the CDR3 is TGCGCCAGCAGCCATACCATGACAGGGGTCTTATATGGCTACACCTTC. This encodes CASSHTMTGVLYGYTF.

This clonotype was recorded only once. The chain joins TRBV29-1 to TRBJ2-3; no clear D. Trimming removed 1 base at V and 8 bases at J, with 13 bases between. The V gene's germline CDR1 is SQVTM and CDR2 ANQGSEA. The CDR3 runs to 13 residues. Here the CDR3 DNA reads TGCAGCGTTGAAGCTGCGGTGGACGGTACGCAGTATTTT. This codes for CSVEAAVDGTQYF.

The rearrangement joins TRBV7-9 to TRBJ2-5; D not resolved. The CDR3 is made up of 12 amino acids. V dropped 7 bases and J dropped 1 base, with 7 bases sitting between them. Looked up from germline, CDR1 is SEHNR and CDR2 is FQNEAQ (reference sequence). CDR3 sequence: CASMATQETQYF. Here the CDR3 DNA reads TGTGCCAGCATGGCGACCCAAGAGACCCAGTACTTC.

A few counts support this clonotype. The gene calls are TRBV10-3 and TRBJ2-7; a possible D gene is TRBD2 (5 bases). The V end lost 1 base, the J end lost 4 bases, and 8 bases lay between the germline ends. Per germline, CDR1 ENHRY and CDR2 SYGVKD. The CDR3 extends over 13 amino acids. CDR3 nucleotides: TGTGCCATCAGTGAGTGGCCGGGGTACGAGCAGTACGTC. Translation gives CAISEWPGYEQYV.